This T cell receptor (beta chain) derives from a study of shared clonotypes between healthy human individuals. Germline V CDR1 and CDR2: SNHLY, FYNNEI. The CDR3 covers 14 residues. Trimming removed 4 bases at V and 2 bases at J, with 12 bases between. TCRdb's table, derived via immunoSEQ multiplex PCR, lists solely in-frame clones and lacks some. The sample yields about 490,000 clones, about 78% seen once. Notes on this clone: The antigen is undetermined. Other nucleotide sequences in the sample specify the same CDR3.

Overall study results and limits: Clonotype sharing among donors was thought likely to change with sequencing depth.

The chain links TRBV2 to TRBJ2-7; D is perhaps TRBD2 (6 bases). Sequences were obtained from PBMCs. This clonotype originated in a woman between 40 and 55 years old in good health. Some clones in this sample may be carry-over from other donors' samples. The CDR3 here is CASSGQGGPYEQYF. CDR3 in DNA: TGTGCCAGCAGTGGGCAGGGAGGTCCCTACGAGCAGTACTTC.